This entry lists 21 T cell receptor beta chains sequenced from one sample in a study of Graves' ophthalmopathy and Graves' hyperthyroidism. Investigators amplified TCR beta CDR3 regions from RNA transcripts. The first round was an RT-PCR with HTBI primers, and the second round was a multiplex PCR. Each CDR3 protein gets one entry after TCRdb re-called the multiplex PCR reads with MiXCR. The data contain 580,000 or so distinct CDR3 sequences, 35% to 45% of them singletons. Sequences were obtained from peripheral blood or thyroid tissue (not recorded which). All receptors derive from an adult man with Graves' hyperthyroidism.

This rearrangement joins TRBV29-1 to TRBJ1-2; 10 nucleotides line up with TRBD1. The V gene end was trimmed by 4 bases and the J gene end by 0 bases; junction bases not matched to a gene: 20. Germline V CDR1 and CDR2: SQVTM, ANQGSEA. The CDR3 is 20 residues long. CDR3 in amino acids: CSVVPPGQGTMTDTNYGYTF. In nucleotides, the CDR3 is TGCAGCGTTGTCCCACCGGGACAGGGGACAATGACAGACACTAACTATGGCTACACCTTC.

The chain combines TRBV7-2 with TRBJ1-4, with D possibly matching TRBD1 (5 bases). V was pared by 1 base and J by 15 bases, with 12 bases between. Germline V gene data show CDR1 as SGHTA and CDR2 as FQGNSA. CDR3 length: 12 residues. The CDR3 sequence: CASSLGGGGLFF. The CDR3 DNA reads TGTGCCAGCAGCTTAGGGGGCGGGGGGTTGTTTTTT.

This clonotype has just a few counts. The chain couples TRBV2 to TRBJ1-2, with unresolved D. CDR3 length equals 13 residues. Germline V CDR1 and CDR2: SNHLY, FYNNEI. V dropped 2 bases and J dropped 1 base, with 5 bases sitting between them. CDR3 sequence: CASSEQFNYGYTF. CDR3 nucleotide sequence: TGTGCCAGCAGTGAACAGTTTAACTATGGCTACACCTTC. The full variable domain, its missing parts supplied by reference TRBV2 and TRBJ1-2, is EPEVTQTPSHQVTQMGQEVILRCVPISNHLYFYWYRQILGQKVEFLVSFYNNEISEKSEIFDDQFSVERPDGSNFTLKIRSTKLEDSAMYFCASSEQFNYGYTFGSGTRLTVV.

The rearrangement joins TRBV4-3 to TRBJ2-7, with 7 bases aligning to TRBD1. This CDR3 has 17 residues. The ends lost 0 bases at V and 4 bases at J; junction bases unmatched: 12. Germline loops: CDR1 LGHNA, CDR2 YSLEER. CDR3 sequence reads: CASSQDLQGLGSYEQYF. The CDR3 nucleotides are TGCGCCAGCAGCCAAGATTTACAGGGGCTAGGAAGTTACGAGCAGTACTTC.

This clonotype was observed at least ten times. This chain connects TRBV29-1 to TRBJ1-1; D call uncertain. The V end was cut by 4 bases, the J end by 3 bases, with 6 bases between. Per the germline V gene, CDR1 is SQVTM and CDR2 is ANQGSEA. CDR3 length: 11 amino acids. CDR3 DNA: TGCAGCGTTGGATCGGACACTGAAGCTTTCTTT. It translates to CSVGSDTEAFF.

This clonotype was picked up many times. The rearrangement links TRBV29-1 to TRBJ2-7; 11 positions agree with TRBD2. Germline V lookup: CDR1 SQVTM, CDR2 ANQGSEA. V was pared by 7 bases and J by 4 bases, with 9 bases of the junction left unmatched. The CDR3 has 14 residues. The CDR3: CSGPTSGRWYEQYF. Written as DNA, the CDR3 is TGCAGCGGTCCTACTAGCGGGAGATGGTACGAGCAGTACTTC.

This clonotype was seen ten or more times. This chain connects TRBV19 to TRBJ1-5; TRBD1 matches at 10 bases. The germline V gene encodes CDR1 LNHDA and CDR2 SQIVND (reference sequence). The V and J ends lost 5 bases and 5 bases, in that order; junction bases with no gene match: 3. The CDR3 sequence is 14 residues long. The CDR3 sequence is CASSWGTGDQPQHF. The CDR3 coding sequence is TGTGCCAGTAGTTGGGGGACAGGGGATCAGCCCCAGCATTTT.

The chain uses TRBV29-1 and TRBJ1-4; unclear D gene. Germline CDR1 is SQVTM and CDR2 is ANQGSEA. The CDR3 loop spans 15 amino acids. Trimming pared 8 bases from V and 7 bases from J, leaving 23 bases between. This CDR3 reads CSLVTPGALSEKLFF. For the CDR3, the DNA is TGCAGCTTGGTGACCCCAGGTGCCCTCTCTGAAAAACTGTTTTTT.

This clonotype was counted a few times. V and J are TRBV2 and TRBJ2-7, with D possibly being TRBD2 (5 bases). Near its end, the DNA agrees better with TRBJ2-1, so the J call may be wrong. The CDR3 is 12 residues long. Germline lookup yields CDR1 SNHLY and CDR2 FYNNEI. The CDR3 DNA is TGTGCCAGCAGTGTTCCTAGCCCTGAGCAGTTCTTC. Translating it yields CASSVPSPEQFF.

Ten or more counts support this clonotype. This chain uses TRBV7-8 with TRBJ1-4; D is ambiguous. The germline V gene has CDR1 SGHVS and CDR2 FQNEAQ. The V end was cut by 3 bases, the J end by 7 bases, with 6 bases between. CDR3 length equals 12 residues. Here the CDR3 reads CASSFRSEKLFF. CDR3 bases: TGTGCCAGCAGCTTCAGGAGTGAAAAACTGTTTTTT.

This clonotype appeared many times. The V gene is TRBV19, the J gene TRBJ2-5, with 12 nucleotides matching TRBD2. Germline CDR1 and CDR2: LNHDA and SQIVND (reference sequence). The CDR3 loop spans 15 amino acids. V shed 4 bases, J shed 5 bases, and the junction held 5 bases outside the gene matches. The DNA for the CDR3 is TGTGCCAGTAGTACCCGACTAGCGGGAGTGGAGACCCAGTACTTC. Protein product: CASSTRLAGVETQYF.

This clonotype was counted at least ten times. DNA of the CDR3: TGTGCCAGTAGTGGTCACAGCTATGGCTACACCTTC. Translation: CASSGHSYGYTF. This rearrangement joins TRBV19 to TRBJ1-2; D remains unclear. The CDR3 consists of 12 residues. The V end lost 5 bases, the J end lost 4 bases, and 8 bases lay between the germline ends. Per germline, CDR1 LNHDA and CDR2 SQIVND (reference sequence).

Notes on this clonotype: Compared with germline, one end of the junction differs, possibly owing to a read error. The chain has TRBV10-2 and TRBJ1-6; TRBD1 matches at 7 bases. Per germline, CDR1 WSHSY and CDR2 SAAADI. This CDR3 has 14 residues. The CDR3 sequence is CASTEGAYNSPLHF. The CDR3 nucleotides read TGCGCCAGCACTGAGGGGGCGTATAATTCACCCCTCCACTTT.

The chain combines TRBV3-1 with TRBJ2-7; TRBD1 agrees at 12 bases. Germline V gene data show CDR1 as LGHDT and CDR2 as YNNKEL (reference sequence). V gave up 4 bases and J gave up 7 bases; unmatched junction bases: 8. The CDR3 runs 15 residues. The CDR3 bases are TGTGCCAGCAGCCCAGCGGGACAGGGGGCTGGGGAGCAGTACTTC. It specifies CASSPAGQGAGEQYF.

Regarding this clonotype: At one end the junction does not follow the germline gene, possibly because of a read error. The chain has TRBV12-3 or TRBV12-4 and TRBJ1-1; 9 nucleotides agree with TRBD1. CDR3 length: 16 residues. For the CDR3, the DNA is TGTGCCAGCACCAATCTCGGGACAGGGAGTGGTGCTGAAGCTATCTTT. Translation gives CASTNLGTGSGAEAIF.

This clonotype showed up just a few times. CDR3 loop: CASSDGREGTEAFF. DNA of the CDR3: TGTGCCAGCAGCGACGGGCGGGAGGGCACTGAAGCTTTCTTT. The chain employs TRBV9 and TRBJ1-1; no clear D gene. This CDR3 comprises 14 residues. Germline V CDR1 and CDR2: SGDLS, YYNGEE. Trimming left V 3 bases short and J 4 bases short, with 13 bases between.

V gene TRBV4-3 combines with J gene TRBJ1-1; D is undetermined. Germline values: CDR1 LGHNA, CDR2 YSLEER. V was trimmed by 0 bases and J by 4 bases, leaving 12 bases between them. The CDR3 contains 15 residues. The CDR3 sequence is CASSQEPQLVTEAFF. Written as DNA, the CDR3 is TGCGCCAGCAGCCAAGAGCCCCAGCTAGTCACTGAAGCTTTCTTT.

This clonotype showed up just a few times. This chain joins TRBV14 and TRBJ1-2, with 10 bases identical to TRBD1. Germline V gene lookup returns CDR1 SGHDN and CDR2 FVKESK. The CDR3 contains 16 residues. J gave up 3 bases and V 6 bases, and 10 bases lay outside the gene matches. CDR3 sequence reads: CASSRLGTGEDYGYTF. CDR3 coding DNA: TGTGCCAGCAGTCGCTTAGGGACAGGGGAGGACTATGGCTACACCTTC.

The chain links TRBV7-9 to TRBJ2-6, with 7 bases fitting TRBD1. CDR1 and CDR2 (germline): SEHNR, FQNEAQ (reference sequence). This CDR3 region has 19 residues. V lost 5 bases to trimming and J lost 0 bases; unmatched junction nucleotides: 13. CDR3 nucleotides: TGTGCCAGCAGCAGCAACAGGGGTGGGGAAGGCTCTGGGGCCAACGTCCTGACTTTC. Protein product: CASSSNRGGEGSGANVLTF. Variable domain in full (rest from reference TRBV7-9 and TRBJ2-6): DTGVSQNPRHKITKRGQNVTFRCDPISEHNRLYWYRQTLGQGPEFLTYFQNEAQLEKSRLLSDRFSAERPKGSFSTLEIQRTEQGDSAMYLCASSSNRGGEGSGANVLTFGAGSRLTVL.

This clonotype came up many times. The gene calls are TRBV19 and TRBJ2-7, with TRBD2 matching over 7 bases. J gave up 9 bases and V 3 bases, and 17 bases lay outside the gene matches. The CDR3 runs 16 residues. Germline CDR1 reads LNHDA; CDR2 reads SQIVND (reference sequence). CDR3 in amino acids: CASSITSREPTRVQYF. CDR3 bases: TGTGCCAGTAGTATTACGTCGCGGGAGCCTACCCGGGTGCAGTACTTC.

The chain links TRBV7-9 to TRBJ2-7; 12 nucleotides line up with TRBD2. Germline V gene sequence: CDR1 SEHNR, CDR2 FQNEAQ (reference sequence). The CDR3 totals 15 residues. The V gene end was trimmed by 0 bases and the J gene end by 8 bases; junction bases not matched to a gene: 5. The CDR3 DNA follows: TGTGCCAGCAGCTTAGCGACTAGCGGGAGCCCCAAGCAGTACTTC. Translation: CASSLATSGSPKQYF.